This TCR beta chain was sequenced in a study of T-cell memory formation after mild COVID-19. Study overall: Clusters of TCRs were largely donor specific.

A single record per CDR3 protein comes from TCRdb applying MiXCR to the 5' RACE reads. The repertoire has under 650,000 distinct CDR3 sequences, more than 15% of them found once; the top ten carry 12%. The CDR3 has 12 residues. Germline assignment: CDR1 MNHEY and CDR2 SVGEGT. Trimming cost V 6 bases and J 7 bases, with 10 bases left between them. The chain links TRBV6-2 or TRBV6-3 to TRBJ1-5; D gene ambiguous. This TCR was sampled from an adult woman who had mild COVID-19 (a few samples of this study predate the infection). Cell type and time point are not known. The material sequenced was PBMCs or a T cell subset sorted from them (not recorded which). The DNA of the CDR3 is TGTGCCAGCAGAGATTATGAGCAGCCCCAGCATTTT. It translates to CASRDYEQPQHF.